This is a list of T cell receptor beta chains from one sample in a study of T-cell memory formation after mild COVID-19. TCRdb analysed the 5' RACE reads with MiXCR anew, one entry per CDR3 protein. There are approximately 300,000 distinct CDR3 sequences in the sample; more than 15% occur only once, and roughly 20% lies in the top ten. The source material was PBMCs or a T cell subset sorted from them (not recorded which). The receptors stem from a man in his late teens or twenties who had mild COVID-19 (a few samples of this study predate the infection). Cell type and time point are not known. The CDR3 runs from the conserved cysteine through the conserved F or W. A D gene is named only where the DNA matches it firmly. Size tells how often a clone was seen (once, few, many) or the class of an expanded clone, and some rows leave it out.

>TRBV3-1|few|TRBJ2-5|.
CASSQDRGAETQYF
TGTGCCAGCAGCCAAGATCGGGGGGCGGAGACCCAGTACTTC
>TRBV7-3|.|TRBJ2-3|TRBD2
CASSGLSGGHSTDTQYF
TGTGCCAGCAGCGGTCTGTCGGGGGGTCATAGCACAGATACGCAGTATTTT
>TRBV4-3|few|TRBJ2-2|.
CASSQDRDTTGELFF
TGCGCCAGCAGCCAAGACAGGGACACCACCGGGGAGCTGTTTTTT
>TRBV20-1|.|TRBJ2-3|TRBD2
CSFRTSGSTDTQYF
TGCAGTTTCCGGACTAGCGGAAGCACAGATACGCAGTATTTT
>TRBV28|.|TRBJ2-5|.
CANYLQGGPQVSQYF
TGTGCCAACTATCTCCAGGGGGGGCCCCAAGTGAGCCAGTACTTC
>TRBV5-1|many|TRBJ2-7|TRBD1
CASSPGQIYEQYF
TGCGCCAGCAGCCCGGGACAGATCTACGAGCAGTACTTC
>TRBV30|.|TRBJ1-1|.
CACEPGQNTEAFF
TGTGCCTGCGAGCCGGGACAGAACACTGAAGCTTTCTTT
>TRBV12-3/TRBV12-4|few|TRBJ1-1|.
CAVTVNAEAFF
TGTGCCGTTACGGTTAACGCTGAAGCTTTCTTT
>TRBV18|.|TRBJ1-4|.
CASSPDGSRNEKLFF
TGTGCCAGCTCACCAGACGGCAGCCGTAATGAAAAACTGTTTTTT
>TRBV7-2|.|TRBJ2-2|.
CASSRSGKSGELFF
TGTGCCAGCAGTCGGTCAGGGAAGTCCGGGGAGCTGTTTTTT
>TRBV7-2|.|TRBJ2-1|.
CASSFSPPQPQFF
TGTGCCAGCAGCTTTTCTCCCCCTCAACCGCAGTTCTTC
>TRBV7-2|.|TRBJ2-5|.
CASSPVSEWTQYF
TGTGCCAGCAGCCCAGTATCGGAATGGACCCAGTACTTC
>TRBV19|.|TRBJ2-7|TRBD2
CASSSGGGAYEQYF
TGTGCCAGTAGCTCAGGCGGGGGAGCGTACGAGCAGTACTTC
>TRBV3-1|.|TRBJ1-1|.
CASYSVVGQEAFF
TGTGCCAGCTATAGCGTGGTCGGACAAGAAGCTTTCTTT
>TRBV7-3|few|TRBJ2-3|.
CASSTAGSSTSPQYF
TGTGCCAGCTCCACCGCCGGGTCTTCAACAAGTCCGCAGTATTTT
>TRBV7-3|many|TRBJ2-3|.
CASSFEGDTQYF
TGTGCCAGCTCATTTGAGGGAGATACGCAGTATTTT
>TRBV7-3|few|TRBJ2-3|TRBD2
CASSLGPGGGTDTQYF
TGTGCCAGCAGCTTAGGGCCCGGGGGGGGCACAGATACGCAGTATTTT
>TRBV4-2|.|TRBJ2-5|TRBD1
CASSQDRGFRETQYF
TGTGCCAGCAGCCAAGACAGGGGGTTCAGGGAGACCCAGTACTTC
>TRBV7-2|few|TRBJ2-2|TRBD2
CASSLALAGGVGELFF
TGTGCCAGCAGCTTAGCGCTAGCGGGGGGGGTCGGGGAGCTGTTTTTT
>TRBV5-1|.|TRBJ1-1|TRBD1
CASSTGLGTGGTEAFF
TGCGCCAGCAGCACTGGACTTGGGACAGGGGGCACTGAAGCTTTCTTT
>TRBV27|few|TRBJ2-1|TRBD1
CASSLLTGGSVNEQFF
TGTGCCAGCAGTTTGCTAACAGGGGGCAGCGTCAATGAGCAGTTCTTC
>TRBV15|few|TRBJ2-3|.
CATPPGPERVTDTQYF
TGTGCCACCCCCCCGGGGCCCGAGCGGGTCACAGATACGCAGTATTTT
>TRBV14|few|TRBJ1-5|TRBD1
CASSQDIRTGEGQPQHF
TGTGCCAGCAGCCAAGATATCAGGACAGGGGAAGGTCAGCCCCAGCATTTT
>TRBV5-1|.|TRBJ1-1|.
CASSPAASGPTEAFF
TGCGCCAGCAGCCCGGCTGCATCAGGGCCCACTGAAGCTTTCTTT
>TRBV7-6|once|TRBJ1-2|.
CASSLATGPGYGYTF
TGTGCCAGCAGCTTAGCGACGGGGCCGGGCTATGGCTACACCTTC
>TRBV20-1|few|TRBJ2-5|TRBD2
CSAFFSGRRETQYF
TGCAGTGCTTTTTTTAGCGGGCGACGCGAGACCCAGTACTTC
>TRBV15|many|TRBJ1-1|.
CATSSGPLSDAFF
TGTGCCACCAGCTCAGGGCCCCTGTCGGATGCTTTCTTT
>TRBV3-1|.|TRBJ2-3|TRBD2
CASSLAYGTSGLGTDTQYF
TGTGCCAGCAGCCTCGCGTACGGGACTAGCGGTTTGGGCACAGATACGCAGTATTTT
>TRBV11-2|many|TRBJ2-5|.
CASSLDWEETQYF
TGTGCCAGCAGCTTAGATTGGGAAGAGACCCAGTACTTC
>TRBV4-3|.|TRBJ2-5|TRBD1
CASSQRTGGQETQYF
TGCGCCAGCAGCCAACGGACAGGGGGCCAAGAGACCCAGTACTTC
>TRBV29-1|.|TRBJ2-1|.
CSVERQNYNEQFF
TGCAGCGTTGAACGACAGAACTACAATGAGCAGTTCTTC
>TRBV5-4|.|TRBJ2-1|.
CASRGGVGINEQFF
TGTGCCAGCAGAGGGGGGGTTGGTATAAATGAGCAGTTCTTC
>TRBV12-3/TRBV12-4|.|TRBJ1-4|.
CASSLNSATNEKLFF
TGTGCCAGCAGTCTTAACTCGGCAACTAATGAAAAACTGTTTTTT
>TRBV6-5|few|TRBJ1-2|TRBD1
CASSYRGQGTYGYTF
TGTGCCAGCAGTTACAGGGGACAGGGGACCTATGGCTACACCTTC
>TRBV3-1|few|TRBJ2-3|.
CASSRRDDTDTQYF
TGTGCCAGCAGCCGCCGGGACGACACAGATACGCAGTATTTT
>TRBV4-3|.|TRBJ1-2|.
CASSYSREDANYGYTF
TGCGCCAGCAGCTATTCTCGGGAGGATGCTAACTATGGCTACACCTTC
>TRBV7-2|.|TRBJ2-2|.
CASSLRVTHTGELFF
TGTGCCAGCAGCTTAAGGGTTACCCACACCGGGGAGCTGTTTTTT
>TRBV9|.|TRBJ2-2|TRBD2
CASSARLAENTGELFF
TGTGCCAGCAGCGCCCGACTAGCGGAGAACACCGGGGAGCTGTTTTTT
>TRBV6-5|.|TRBJ2-1|TRBD2
CASSTPGTSGVEQFF
TGTGCCAGCAGCACCCCCGGGACTAGCGGAGTTGAGCAGTTCTTC
>TRBV7-6|few|TRBJ2-5|TRBD2
CASSAAGTSGGTSQETQYF
TGTGCCAGCAGCGCAGCCGGGACTAGCGGGGGAACCTCACAAGAGACCCAGTACTTC
>TRBV5-1|few|TRBJ1-1|.
CASSPYLYSRQENTEAFF
TGCGCCAGCAGCCCATATTTATATTCTCGACAGGAGAACACTGAAGCTTTCTTT
>TRBV4-3|.|TRBJ2-7|.
CASSQRDGAYEQYF
TGCGCCAGCAGCCAACGGGACGGTGCATACGAGCAGTACTTC
>TRBV29-1|.|TRBJ2-1|TRBD1
CSVEGQGIDNEQFF
TGCAGCGTTGAAGGACAGGGGATAGACAATGAGCAGTTCTTC
>TRBV6-2/TRBV6-3|few|TRBJ1-2|.
CASSYSRMHGYTF
TGTGCCAGCAGTTACTCGAGGATGCATGGCTACACCTTC
>TRBV5-1|.|TRBJ1-2|.
CASSLATGGSYGYTF
TGCGCCAGCAGCTTGGCTACGGGAGGGTCCTATGGCTACACCTTC
>TRBV12-3/TRBV12-4|few|TRBJ2-7|TRBD1
CASSLPGGAPHEQYF
TGTGCCAGCAGCCTCCCAGGGGGCGCACCTCATGAGCAGTACTTC